Sequencing of this TCR beta chain was carried out in a study of response to subunit inactivated influenza vaccine (dated by TCRdb to the late 2010s). In the study overall: The study used deep quantitative T cell receptor repertoire profiling to track responses to a trivalent subunit inactivated influenza vaccine. Study-wide conclusions, independent of this receptor: The authors suggested that each seasonal influenza vaccination may recruit only a limited number of new T cells.

Library construction relied on RT-PCR. The sequencer was an Illumina HiSeq 2500. TCRdb redid the processing of the public reads, applying fastp at Q25 and MiXCR, and retained in-frame beta chains. One record per CDR3 amino acid sequence lists the most common genes and DNA. In all, the sample holds under 550,000 distinct CDR3 sequences, and 6% to 9% of those were seen once. 13% of the sample belongs to the ten largest clones. Trimming leaves V shorter by 6 bases and J shorter by 9 bases, with the junction holding 21 bases beyond the gene matches. From the cysteine up to the phenylalanine, the CDR3 has a length of 18 residues. The only DNA kept is the CDR3, 54 bases in frame from the first base. Reading the germline V gene (reference sequence) gives CDR1 SGHAT and CDR2 FQDESV. On this clonotype: Its cognate antigen has yet to be identified. One base away there is no much larger clone; base qualities are not given.

The V and J segments used are TRBV11-1 and TRBJ2-2, and 8 bases in between align with TRBD2. The material sequenced was PBMCs from blood, taken about 23 months after vaccination. The receptor was derived from a man aged 45 to 70 who received an inactivated influenza vaccine. Donor details come from another sample of the same person, matched by shared clones. The nucleotide sequence is TGTGCCAGCAGTTTCCGCGCTGGCGGGGGGCTAGAGTCCCGGGAGCTGTTTTTT. It codes for CASSFRAGGGLESRELFF.